These 30 T cell receptor beta chains originate from one sample sequenced in a study of T-cell memory formation after mild COVID-19. TCRdb independently ran MiXCR on the 5' RACE reads; one entry per CDR3 protein. In the table there are around 500,000 distinct CDR3 sequences, roughly 20% of which are singletons. The sample consisted of PBMCs or a T cell subset sorted from them (not recorded which). These receptors were collected from an adult woman who had mild COVID-19 (a few samples of this study predate the infection). Cell type and time point are not known.

The rearrangement joins TRBV7-8 to TRBJ1-5; D gene unclear. The length of the CDR3 is 15 residues. The ends were cut back, 2 bases at V and 1 base at J, with 9 bases in the middle. CDR1 SGHVS and CDR2 FQNEAQ come from the germline V gene. As DNA, the CDR3 is TGTGCCAGCAGCTTAATGGGAGAAAGCAATCAGCCCCAGCATTTT. As protein: CASSLMGESNQPQHF.

This clonotype was counted only a few times. The rearrangement uses TRBV9 and TRBJ1-1, with D uncertain. From germline, CDR1 is SGDLS and CDR2 YYNGEE. This CDR3 is 15 amino acids long. Deletions cut 0 bases from V and 5 bases from J, with 14 bases between. CDR3 sequence reads: CASSVVPDLGTEAFF. CDR3 DNA sequence: TGTGCCAGCAGCGTAGTTCCAGATTTGGGTACTGAAGCTTTCTTT.

This clonotype was observed a few times. The rearrangement joins TRBV19 to TRBJ2-7, with D perhaps TRBD1 (5 bases). The CDR3 is 15 amino acids. V dropped 3 bases and J dropped 2 bases, with 14 bases sitting between them. Germline V gives CDR1 LNHDA, CDR2 SQIVND (reference sequence). The CDR3 DNA is TGTGCCAGTAGTATTGTTCAGGGAAGAACCTACGAGCAGTACTTC. Amino acid sequence: CASSIVQGRTYEQYF.

J is TRBJ1-5 and V is TRBV20-1; a weak D match, TRBD1 (6 bases). Germline V gene data show CDR1 as DFQATT and CDR2 as SNEGSKA (reference sequence). The V gene lost 4 bases and the J gene lost 5 bases, with 18 bases spanning the gap. This CDR3 is built from 15 residues. CDR3 in amino acids: CSATRSGGRDQPQHF. In DNA, the CDR3 is TGCAGTGCTACGAGAAGTGGGGGCCGGGATCAGCCCCAGCATTTT.

The gene calls are TRBV21-1 and TRBJ2-2; TRBD1 is taken as the D call from the table, unchecked against the DNA. TRBV21-1 counts as a pseudogene. The length of the CDR3 is 17 residues. DNA of the CDR3: TGTGCCAGCAGCCACCCCCGGGGACGGTTGAACACCGGGGAGCTGTTTTTT. The encoded protein is CASSHPRGRLNTGELFF.

This clonotype was seen only once. The germline gene is not matched at one end of the junction; a read error may be the cause. The V gene is TRBV7-7, the J gene TRBJ2-5; D remains unclear. Germline V lookup: CDR1 SSHAT, CDR2 FNYEAQ (reference sequence). The CDR3 runs to 13 residues. The CDR3: CASSLDRMETQYF. The CDR3 region has the DNA TGTGCTAGCAGCTTAGATAGGATGGAGACCCAGTACTTC.

This chain connects TRBV5-1 to TRBJ2-7; D is uncertain. V lost 3 bases and J lost 2, with 15 bases in between. The CDR3 extends over 15 amino acids. Germline CDR1 SGHRS, CDR2 YFSETQ. The CDR3 loop reads CASSSDPDGTYEQYF. CDR3 in DNA: TGCGCCAGCAGCTCCGACCCGGACGGCACCTACGAGCAGTACTTC.

The chain employs TRBV5-1 and TRBJ2-1; possibly TRBD1 or TRBD2 for D (6 bases each). The germline V gene has CDR1 SGHRS and CDR2 YFSETQ. The CDR3 has 17 amino acids. V shed 5 bases and J shed 9 bases, with 27 bases lying between them. The CDR3 region has the DNA TGCGCCAGCAGTCAGGGACATGGGGGGACATCGCTACCTGAGCAGTTCTTC. It is translated as CASSQGHGGTSLPEQFF.

Only a few counts were recorded for this clonotype. The chain employs TRBV19 and TRBJ1-1; no clear D gene. Trimming stripped 7 bases from V and 1 base from J, with 7 bases between. Looked up from germline, CDR1 is LNHDA and CDR2 is SQIVND (reference sequence). The CDR3 has 12 residues. The CDR3 region has the DNA TGTGCCAGTAAACCAGGGAACACTGAAGCTTTCTTT. Translated: CASKPGNTEAFF.

The chain recombines TRBV24-1 with TRBJ1-1; unclear D gene. The V end lost 4 bases, the J end lost 7 bases, and 12 bases lay between the germline ends. The CDR3 loop spans 13 amino acids. Germline V gene lookup returns CDR1 KGHDR and CDR2 SFDVKD. The DNA for the CDR3 is TGTGCCACCAGTGACCCGAATAAAGATGAAGCTTTCTTT. It specifies CATSDPNKDEAFF.

V usage is TRBV29-1 and J usage is TRBJ2-7; D uncertain. The CDR3 contains 9 residues. Trimming shortened V by 4 bases and J by 3 bases, and 1 base separated the two germline ends. Germline V gene sequence: CDR1 SQVTM, CDR2 ANQGSEA. The CDR3 DNA follows: TGCAGCGTTGTCTACGAGCAGTACGTC. Its protein product is CSVVYEQYV.

This clonotype was counted at least ten times. The J gene is TRBJ2-1, the V gene TRBV5-1; 7 nucleotides align to TRBD2. The J segment lost 0 bases and the V segment lost 5 bases, leaving 2 bases of the junction unmatched. CDR1 is SGHRS and CDR2 is YFSETQ in the germline V gene. This CDR3 has 14 residues. The CDR3 DNA is TGCGCCAGCAGTCCGGGGGGCTCCTACAATGAGCAGTTCTTC. Translating gives CASSPGGSYNEQFF.

This clonotype was found a few times. The chain joins TRBV7-3 to TRBJ2-2, with TRBD2 matching 10 bases. The germline CDR1 and CDR2 sequences are SGHTA and FQGTGA. V trimming: 2 bases; J trimming: 5 bases; junction bases outside the gene matches: 2. The CDR3 length is 15 residues. This CDR3 reads CASSLSSGRTGELFF. The CDR3 DNA follows: TGTGCCAGCAGCTTATCTAGCGGGAGAACCGGGGAGCTGTTTTTT.

This clonotype was observed many times. The V call is TRBV20-1, the J call TRBJ2-7, with TRBD2 matching 10 bases. Germline-derived CDR1 and CDR2 are DFQATT and SNEGSKA (reference sequence). J was trimmed by 5 bases and V by 5 bases; bases with no gene match: 6. The CDR3 consists of 13 residues. The CDR3 bases are TGCAGTGCTCGGACTAGCGGAGGAAACGAGCAGTACTTC. Translating it yields CSARTSGGNEQYF.

A few counts support this clonotype. V is TRBV5-1 and J is TRBJ2-5; D is unclear. Germline V gene sequence: CDR1 SGHRS, CDR2 YFSETQ. V was pared by 0 bases and J by 2 bases, with 8 bases between. This CDR3 is built from 14 residues. Written as DNA, the CDR3 is TGCGCCAGCAGCTTGGAGAGAGTTCAAGAGACCCAGTACTTC. Translation: CASSLERVQETQYF.

The genes are TRBV20-1 and TRBJ2-3; D uncertain. Trimming shortened V by 6 bases and J by 5 bases, and 12 bases separated the two germline ends. Germline V gene sequence: CDR1 DFQATT, CDR2 SNEGSKA (reference sequence). This CDR3 comprises 12 residues. CDR3 region: CSAPGGGDTQYF. CDR3 sequence (DNA): TGCAGTGCCCCGGGCGGCGGAGATACGCAGTATTTT.

There are a few counts of this clonotype. The chain recombines TRBV6-2 or TRBV6-3 with TRBJ2-1; D perhaps matches TRBD2 (6 bases). The CDR3 extends over 16 amino acids. The V gene lost 2 bases and the J gene lost 4 bases, with 15 bases spanning the gap. Germline V gene data show CDR1 as MNHEY and CDR2 as SVGEGT. The CDR3 reads CASSYPSGGKYNEQFF. CDR3 nucleotides: TGTGCCAGCAGTTACCCGTCCGGAGGGAAGTACAATGAGCAGTTCTTC.

The CDR3 DNA reads as TGTGCCTGGGGGGGCTACGATGGGGGTACGCAGTATTTT. This encodes CAWGGYDGGTQYF. The V and J genes are TRBV30 and TRBJ2-3, with D possibly being TRBD1 (6 bases). Trimming shortened V by 5 bases and J by 8 bases, and 17 bases separated the two germline ends. From germline, CDR1 is GTSNPN and CDR2 SVGIG (reference sequence). The CDR3 has 13 amino acids. Combining the CDR3 with reference TRBV30 and TRBJ2-3 gives the whole variable domain SQTIHQWPATLVQPVGSPLSLECTVEGTSNPNLYWYRQAAGRGLQLLFYSVGIGQISSEVPQNLSASRPQDRQFILSSKKLLLSDSGFYLCAWGGYDGGTQYFGPGTRLTVL.

V gene TRBV7-8 combines with J gene TRBJ2-1; 11 bases are a match to TRBD2. Looked up from germline, CDR1 is SGHVS and CDR2 is FQNEAQ. The ends lost 5 bases at V and 7 bases at J; junction bases unmatched: 10. The CDR3 has 16 amino acids. CDR3 amino acids: CASSPHSGGAFNEQFF. The CDR3 nucleotides read TGTGCCAGCAGCCCTCATAGCGGGGGGGCATTTAATGAGCAGTTCTTC.

V and J are TRBV5-1 and TRBJ2-7, with D unclear. CDR3 length: 13 residues. Trimming stripped 7 bases from V and 0 bases from J, with 11 bases between. Looked up from germline, CDR1 is SGHRS and CDR2 is YFSETQ. CDR3 sequence reads: CASGPPSSYEQYF. The CDR3 DNA reads TGCGCCAGCGGTCCGCCGAGCTCCTACGAGCAGTACTTC.

This clonotype appeared many times. The V call is TRBV15, the J call TRBJ2-1, with 11 nucleotides matching TRBD2. The CDR3 covers 18 residues. Losses at the gene ends were 0 bases for V and 7 bases for J; bases not matched to a gene: 11. Germline V gene data show CDR1 as LNHNV and CDR2 as YYDKDF (reference sequence). This CDR3 reads CATSRDVVRLAGRNEQFF. The CDR3 bases are TGTGCCACCAGCAGAGATGTAGTGCGACTAGCGGGGAGAAATGAGCAGTTCTTC.

The chain employs TRBV11-3 and TRBJ2-6; D remains ambiguous. Trimming stripped 0 bases from V and 0 bases from J, with 12 bases between. Germline CDR1 SGHNT, CDR2 YENEEA. The CDR3 spans 18 residues. The CDR3 is CASSLDGSGPSGANVLTF. As DNA, the CDR3 is TGTGCCAGCAGCTTAGACGGCTCAGGTCCCTCTGGGGCCAACGTCCTGACTTTC.

The rearrangement joins TRBV12-3 or TRBV12-4 to TRBJ2-7; 9 bases fit TRBD2. The CDR3 covers 18 residues. Trimming removed 5 bases from V and 7 bases from J; junction bases left unmatched: 21. CDR3 DNA sequence: TGTGCCAGCAGTCCGGCTATGGGGTTTAGCGGGAGCGAGCGGGAGCAGTACTTC. This gives the protein CASSPAMGFSGSEREQYF.

The table lists this clonotype with a few counts. CDR3 amino acids: CASSLGQGTQFF. CDR3 nucleotides: TGTGCCAGCAGCTTAGGACAGGGGACGCAGTTCTTC. The chain recombines TRBV7-9 with TRBJ2-1; 8 positions match TRBD1. CDR1 and CDR2 from the germline V gene are SEHNR and FQNEAQ (reference sequence). With V trimmed by 1 base and J by 12 bases, 2 bases remained unmatched. The CDR3 is made up of 12 amino acids.

The V and J genes are TRBV7-9 and TRBJ2-7; weak D call: TRBD1 (6 bases). The V gene lost 2 bases and the J gene lost 2 bases, with 10 bases spanning the gap. The CDR3 extends over 14 amino acids. Germline lookup yields CDR1 SEHNR and CDR2 FQNEAQ (reference sequence). The CDR3 loop is CASSLLEGAYEQYF. CDR3 bases: TGTGCCAGCAGCTTATTAGAGGGGGCCTACGAGCAGTACTTC.

This clonotype was observed a few times. This chain joins TRBV7-9 and TRBJ2-5, with TRBD1 matching over 7 bases. Trimming removed 4 bases from V and 5 bases from J; junction bases left unmatched: 13. Germline V gene lookup returns CDR1 SEHNR and CDR2 FQNEAQ (reference sequence). The CDR3 covers 16 residues. In DNA form, the CDR3 reads TGTGCCAGCAGCTCCCCGGGACAGCCCCGAGGGGAGACCCAGTACTTC. Protein sequence: CASSSPGQPRGETQYF.

In this sample, this clonotype turned up a few times. The chain has TRBV30 and TRBJ2-2, with 8 bases lining up with TRBD1. CDR3 size: 13 residues. After removal of 1 base from V and 7 bases from J, the junction contained 2 bases not matched to a gene. CDR1 and CDR2 from the germline V gene are GTSNPN and SVGIG (reference sequence). The DNA of the CDR3 is TGTGCCTGGAGTGAGACAGGGGACGGGGAGCTGTTTTTT. This sequence encodes CAWSETGDGELFF.

About this clonotype itself: Being one base from a much bigger clone, this may be a read error. The chain couples TRBV6-2 or TRBV6-3 to TRBJ1-6; D uncertain. This CDR3 contains 8 residues. Germline values: CDR1 MNHEY, CDR2 SVGEGT. CDR3 DNA: TGTGCCAGCAGTCCCGGCGTCTTT. Its translation is CASSPGVF.

In its sample, this clonotype was seen many times. In nucleotides, the CDR3 is TGCGCCAGCAGCTTCGGGAACACCGGGGAGCTGTTTTTT. Its protein product is CASSFGNTGELFF. The chain uses TRBV5-1 and TRBJ2-2; D is unclear. Germline V gene sequence: CDR1 SGHRS, CDR2 YFSETQ. The V and J ends lost 2 bases and 1 base respectively, with 3 bases between them. The CDR3 is made up of 13 amino acids.

V gene TRBV5-5 combines with J gene TRBJ2-7; D gene uncertain. This CDR3 comprises 13 residues. Germline lookup yields CDR1 SGHKS and CDR2 YYEKEE (reference sequence). Trimming cost V 4 bases and J 12 bases, with 20 bases left between them. The CDR3 DNA reads TGTGCCAGCAGCCCGCCGGACGGCACGACGGGGTACTTC. This sequence encodes CASSPPDGTTGYF.